This T cell receptor beta chain originates from a study of T cells in Graves' hyperthyroidism and ophthalmopathy. This clonotype was picked up many times. The germline gives CDR1 SEHNR, CDR2 FQNEAQ (reference sequence). V was shortened by 3 bases and J by 7 bases, with 9 bases between the two germline ends. The CDR3 loop spans 13 amino acids. The CDR3 regions of TCR beta were amplified from RNA transcripts. In the first-round RT-PCR of the TCR CDR3, the HTBI primer set was used. TCRdb re-analysed the multiplex PCR reads in MiXCR, keeping a single row per CDR3 protein. In the table there are more than 100,000 distinct CDR3 sequences, 40% to 50% of which are singletons.

The sample consisted of blood. This TCR was recovered from a man in his forties or fifties with Graves' hyperthyroidism. The rearrangement joins TRBV7-9 to TRBJ1-4; a weak D match, TRBD1 (6 bases). This chain's CDR3 is CASSFQDSEKLFF. The CDR3 nucleotides read TGTGCCAGCAGCTTTCAGGACAGTGAAAAACTGTTTTTT.